This entry is about one TCR beta chain. The sample is drawn from a study of blood T cell repertoires in COVID-19. Study-wide context: T cells, B-cell-depleted T cells, or PBMCs supplied cDNA or gDNA.

Generated by immunoSEQ multiplex PCR, the TCRdb table keeps only in-frame clones and is missing some. The sample shows 85,000 to 90,000 clones, roughly three quarters of them seen only once. The germline gives CDR1 SGHAT, CDR2 FQDESV (reference sequence). The CDR3 is 15 amino acids. V gave up 4 bases and J gave up 7 bases; unmatched junction bases: 8. The chain couples TRBV11-1 to TRBJ1-1, with 11 bases matching TRBD1. The source material was peripheral blood. The receptor's source is a man between 65 and 80 years old with acute or convalescent COVID-19. CDR3 nucleotide sequence: TGTGCCAGCAGCTCCTTGGACAGGGGGCTTAGTGAAGCTTTCTTT. Amino acid sequence: CASSSLDRGLSEAFF.